This TCR beta chain was documented in a study of response to subunit inactivated influenza vaccine (dated by TCRdb to 2016 to 2019). In the study overall: To follow how T cells responded to a trivalent subunit inactivated influenza vaccine, the researchers relied on deep quantitative profiling of the T cell receptor repertoire. The paper's findings and limits, for the study overall: The authors suggested that each seasonal influenza vaccination may recruit only a limited number of new T cells.

CDR1 is given as LNHNV and CDR2 as YYDKDF, both from the germline V gene (reference sequence). Trimming costs V 1 base and J 4 bases, and their ends lie 11 bases apart. Including the terminal cysteine and phenylalanine, the CDR3 comprises 15 residues. Of all the DNA, just the CDR3 is kept, 45 bases in frame from base 1. The protocol used for the library was RT-PCR. The reads were generated on an Illumina HiSeq 2500. TCRdb applied fastp at Q25 and MiXCR to the public reads, then kept only in-frame beta chains. Every entry covers one CDR3 protein and lists the most common genes and DNA from its rows. Across this sample there are 500,000 to 700,000 distinct CDR3 sequences, with around 25% seen only once. The ten most abundant clones make up around 2.8% of the sample. This clonotype was counted between two and nine times. The clone's antigen remains unknown. No base quality values were provided; no much bigger clone lies one nucleotide off.

The same sample was also studied in work on T cells expressing NK-cell markers. Reported in the second study: 5'RACE template switching, by which a universal primer site and unique molecular identifiers were added, was used to make TCR beta cDNA libraries. In sorted CD3+CD56+NKG2C+, CD3+CD56+NKG2C- and CD3+CD56-NKG2C+ T-cell subsets from several donors, TCR beta-chain repertoires were profiled. Seven of the eight sequenced donors were HCMV-seropositive and one was HCMV-seronegative. In several experiments an anti-gammadeltaTCR antibody was added to restrict sorting to alphabetaTCR-expressing T cells. In six donors, the dominant CD3+CD56+NKG2C+ clonotypes were found to rank among the top 10 CD8+ clonotypes and to make up about 1.0-7.5% of CD8+ T cells. Those dominant clonotypes were again the most abundant among CD3+CD56-NKG2C+ cells in several donors, at about 25-60.1%. It remained unclear whether the expanded NKG2C-expressing T cell clones were specific for HCMV antigens. Randomly selected healthy volunteers, three men and five women, were used as the eight sequenced donors. A commercial ELISA kit detecting HCMV-specific IgG in serum was used to determine HCMV serostatus. Ficoll density gradient centrifugation was used to isolate peripheral blood mononuclear cells from blood. Magnetic immunoseparation with Miltenyi isolation kits was used to isolate CD4+ and CD8+ T cells from PBMC. cDNA synthesis was primed from the TCR beta constant segment and was followed by two successive PCR amplification steps. The libraries were sequenced on Illumina HiSeq 2000/2500, MiSeq or NextSeq, producing 2 x 150 bp reads. MIGEC handled demultiplexing of the reads and grouping by UMI, while MiTCR was used to assemble and quantify clonotypes. To exclude erroneous sequences, only TCR cDNA sequences supported by at least two reads were retained. The tcR package was used for downstream repertoire analysis, and clonotypes were matched between fractions using CDR3 nucleotide sequence together with V segment. VDJmatch was used to annotate antigen specificity against VDJdb, with one amino acid substitution allowed in CDR3.

The rearranged segments are TRBV15 and TRBJ2-1; the D gene is possibly TRBD1 or TRBD2, with 5 bases matching each. The source material was CD4+ T cells sorted from PBMCs, sampled 11 to 12 days after vaccination. This receptor was obtained from a man in his forties or fifties who received an inactivated influenza vaccine. Donor details come from another sample of the same person, matched by shared clones. The DNA sequence is TGTGCCACCAGCAGAGGAGGGGTAGGATACAATGAGCAGTTCTTC. Its amino acids are CATSRGGVGYNEQFF. Outside the CDR3, residues come from the reference TRBV15 and TRBJ2-1 proteins, so the full variable domain is: DAMVIQNPRYQVTQFGKPVTLSCSQTLNHNVMYWYQQKSSQAPKLLFHYYDKDFNNEADTPDNFQSRRPNTSFCFLDIRSPGLGDTAMYLCATSRGGVGYNEQFFGPGTRLTVL.